This T cell receptor (beta chain) was recovered during a study of T cells in Graves' hyperthyroidism and ophthalmopathy. About the study: At the time of initial diagnosis and before any treatment, peripheral blood was collected.

RNA transcripts were the template for amplifying TCR beta CDR3 regions. The HTBI primer set drove a first-round RT-PCR of the TCR CDR3. TCRdb processed the multiplex PCR reads anew with MiXCR; each CDR3 protein has one entry. Among a few hundred thousand distinct CDR3 sequences listed, 11% to 15% were seen once. The CDR3 has 14 amino acids. The V gene lost 6 bases and the J gene lost 5 bases, with 11 bases spanning the gap. The germline CDR1 and CDR2 sequences are SNHLY and FYNNEI. There are many counts of this clonotype. The sequencing input was blood. The source is a woman aged 35 to 49 with Graves' hyperthyroidism. The chain combines TRBV2 with TRBJ1-6, with D tentatively TRBD1 (5 bases). Written as DNA, the CDR3 is TGTGCCAGCAGCCTGACAGTCCATAATTCACCCCTCCACTTT. Encoded protein: CASSLTVHNSPLHF.